Listed here are 22 T cell receptor beta chains from one sample, sequenced in a study of T cell repertoires in cytomegalovirus infection. Their antigens are not known. TCRdb used MiXCR to reprocess the reads, holding one entry per CDR3 protein. The table shows 100,000 to 120,000 distinct CDR3 sequences, with 30% to 35% occurring only once. The sample in question was CD8+ T cells from cultured PBMCs, obtained from culture after CMV antigen stimulation. These receptors were obtained from a human donor in good health (CMV status not recorded). Some clones in this sample may be carry-over from other donors' samples.

With respect to this clonotype: This may arise from a read error, as a much more abundant clone is one base away. The missing conserved phenylalanine or tryptophan at the end of this CDR3 makes a read error likely. This rearrangement joins TRBV12-3 or TRBV12-4 to TRBJ1-2, with D possibly TRBD1 on 5 matching bases. With 4 bases removed from V and 5 bases from J, the gap between germline ends came to 14 bases. The CDR3 contains 14 residues. The CDR3 region has the DNA TGTGCCAGCAGTTCGAGGCCAGGGTCTTATGGCTACACCATC. Translating gives CASSSRPGSYGYTI.

The J gene is TRBJ1-1, the V gene TRBV12-5; 7 bases map to TRBD1. Germline V gene lookup returns CDR1 LGHNT and CDR2 FRNRAP. This CDR3 has 14 residues. Losses at the gene ends were 5 bases for V and 6 bases for J; bases not matched to a gene: 9. For the CDR3, the DNA is TGTGCTAGTGGTGACAGGGTTCGGGACTCTGAAGCTTTCTTT. As protein: CASGDRVRDSEAFF.

There are many counts of this clonotype. This chain connects TRBV7-2 to TRBJ1-2; D is unclear. The CDR3 loop spans 17 amino acids. Germline CDR1 reads SGHTA; CDR2 reads FQGNSA. V lost 3 bases, J lost 9 bases, and 26 bases lay in between. The CDR3 sequence: CASSLDAYGEVTIRYTF. The CDR3 DNA follows: TGTGCCAGCAGCTTGGACGCCTATGGGGAGGTTACTATTCGCTACACCTTC. Full variable domain (missing parts from reference TRBV7-2 and TRBJ1-2): GAGVSQSPSNKVTEKGKDVELRCDPISGHTALYWYRQSLGQGLEFLIYFQGNSAPDKSGLPSDRFSAERTGGSVSTLTIQRTQQEDSAVYLCASSLDAYGEVTIRYTFGSGTRLTVV.

This sequence joins TRBV6-2 or TRBV6-3 and TRBJ2-7, with 11 nucleotides matching TRBD2. J was trimmed by 3 bases and V by 5 bases; bases with no gene match: 3. The CDR3 totals 14 residues. CDR1 MNHEY and CDR2 SVGEGT come from the germline V gene. The chain's CDR3 is CASSAGLAVYEQYF. The CDR3 DNA reads TGTGCCAGCAGTGCGGGACTAGCGGTCTACGAGCAGTACTTC.

The rearrangement links TRBV7-6 to TRBJ1-1; unclear D gene. V was cut by 0 bases and J by 5 bases, with 7 bases left in between. This CDR3 is 13 amino acids long. Germline CDR1 is SGHVS and CDR2 is FNYEAQ. The CDR3 nucleotides are TGTGCCAGCAGCTTAGCAGTGTTTACTGAAGCTTTCTTT. As protein: CASSLAVFTEAFF.

V usage is TRBV12-3 or TRBV12-4 and J usage is TRBJ2-1; no firm D call. Between the trimmed V and J ends, which lost 3 bases and 9 bases, there was a span of 12 bases. The CDR3 length is 13 residues. The CDR3 is CASSFSSYPEQFF. In DNA, the CDR3 is TGTGCCAGCAGTTTTTCATCTTACCCTGAGCAGTTCTTC.

In its sample, this clonotype was seen a few times. This chain links TRBV6-2 or TRBV6-3 with TRBJ2-1, with no clear D. The CDR3 length is 14 residues. The germline CDR1 and CDR2 sequences are MNHEY and SVGEGT. Trimming took 6 bases from V and 0 from J, leaving 9 bases between them. The CDR3 DNA reads as TGTGCCAGCAGCGTCTTAAGCTCCTACAATGAGCAGTTCTTC. Amino acid sequence: CASSVLSSYNEQFF.

The genes are TRBV6-2 or TRBV6-3 and TRBJ1-5, with a weak D call TRBD1 (5 bases). Germline V CDR1 and CDR2: MNHEY, SVGEGT. The germline V and J ends were trimmed by 2 bases and 1 base, with 9 bases remaining between them. This CDR3 has 15 residues. The CDR3 spells CASSYGGGSNQPQHF. The DNA of the CDR3 is TGTGCCAGCAGTTACGGTGGGGGAAGCAATCAGCCCCAGCATTTT.

This chain connects TRBV13 to TRBJ2-1, with D maybe TRBD2 (5 bases). Germline CDR1 reads PRHDT; CDR2 reads FYEKMQ (reference sequence). The ends were cut back, 1 base at V and 4 bases at J, with 11 bases in the middle. The CDR3 extends over 15 amino acids. The CDR3 protein is CASSLVGVDYNEQFF. The CDR3 DNA is TGTGCCAGCAGCTTAGTCGGGGTGGATTACAATGAGCAGTTCTTC.

The V call is TRBV12-3 or TRBV12-4, the J call TRBJ2-1; TRBD1 matches 11 bases. This CDR3 is built from 15 residues. The V and J ends lost 3 bases and 5 bases, in that order; junction bases with no gene match: 3. CDR3 region: CASSLGQGENNEQFF. CDR3 nucleotides: TGTGCCAGCAGTTTGGGACAGGGGGAAAACAATGAGCAGTTCTTC.

This clonotype was observed many times. CDR3: CASSLDSTGYNEQFF. The CDR3, as DNA: TGTGCCAGCAGCTTGGATAGCACTGGATACAATGAGCAGTTCTTC. V and J are TRBV5-6 and TRBJ2-1; D is unclear. CDR1 SGHDT and CDR2 YYEEEE come from the germline V gene. V was trimmed by 0 bases and J by 4 bases, leaving 11 bases between them. CDR3 length: 15 amino acids.

In its sample, this clonotype was seen a few times. This rearrangement joins TRBV19 to TRBJ2-7; maybe TRBD1 (5 bases). The CDR3 length is 14 residues. With 4 bases removed from V and 0 bases from J, the gap between germline ends came to 10 bases. The germline gives CDR1 LNHDA, CDR2 SQIVND (reference sequence). CDR3 protein: CASSRQSTSYEQYF. CDR3 bases: TGTGCCAGTAGTAGACAGTCTACCTCCTACGAGCAGTACTTC.

This clonotype turned up a few times. The CDR3: CASSPTGANYGYTF. In DNA form, the CDR3 reads TGTGCCAGTAGCCCGACAGGGGCGAACTATGGCTACACCTTC. V is TRBV19 and J is TRBJ1-2; 8 nucleotides match TRBD1. Germline CDR1 LNHDA, CDR2 SQIVND (reference sequence). V lost 6 bases and J lost 2; bases outside the gene matches: 5. The CDR3 runs 14 residues.

This clonotype has a count of ten or more. V gene TRBV7-2 combines with J gene TRBJ2-7, with a tentative D call TRBD1 (6 bases). The V and J ends lost 5 bases and 3 bases respectively, with 23 bases between them. Germline CDR1 reads SGHTA; CDR2 reads FQGNSA. The CDR3 loop spans 17 amino acids. CDR3 DNA: TGTGCCAGCAGCCCAAATGAGGGGGTCTTCTGGGACTACGAGCAGTACTTC. Amino acid sequence: CASSPNEGVFWDYEQYF.

Many counts were recorded for this clonotype. The V call is TRBV4-1, the J call TRBJ1-5; 8 nucleotides match TRBD1. The CDR3 is 16 residues long. V shed 0 bases and J 2 bases; nucleotides not matched to a gene: 3. Looked up from germline, CDR1 is MGHRA and CDR2 is YSYEKL. CDR3 loop: CASSQEDREGNQPQHF. CDR3 bases: TGCGCCAGCAGCCAAGAGGACAGGGAAGGCAATCAGCCCCAGCATTTT.

V usage is TRBV11-2 and J usage is TRBJ1-6; 7 bases line up with TRBD1. V was pared by 0 bases and J by 6 bases, with 20 bases of the junction left unmatched. This CDR3 comprises 21 residues. The germline V gene encodes CDR1 SGHAT and CDR2 FQNNGV. In nucleotides, the CDR3 is TGTGCCAGCAGCTTAGAGAATCTCGGTCCGGGACAGCCAAATACTAATTCACCCCTCCACTTT. It translates to CASSLENLGPGQPNTNSPLHF.

This clonotype was seen more than once but under ten times. The genes are TRBV7-6 and TRBJ2-1; weak D call: TRBD1 (6 bases). Trimming left V 3 bases short and J 8 bases short, with 11 bases between. The CDR3 is 13 amino acids. The germline V gene has CDR1 SGHVS and CDR2 FNYEAQ. As DNA, the CDR3 is TGTGCCAGCAGCTTTGGCCCAGGGGATGAGCAGTTCTTC. Translation gives CASSFGPGDEQFF.

This clonotype turned up a few times. The chain is built from TRBV28 and TRBJ1-5, with D uncertain. Germline V lookup: CDR1 MDHEN, CDR2 SYDVKM. This CDR3 spans 14 amino acids. Trimming shortened V by 7 bases and J by 5 bases, and 15 bases separated the two germline ends. CDR3 sequence reads: CASTHAGIDQPQHF. Written as DNA, the CDR3 is TGTGCCAGCACCCACGCCGGTATAGATCAGCCCCAGCATTTT. The whole variable domain, remainder taken from reference TRBV28 and TRBJ1-5, is DVKVTQSSRYLVKRTGEKVFLECVQDMDHENMFWYRQDPGLGLRLIYFSYDVKMKEKGDIPEGYSVSREKKERFSLILESASTNQTSMYLCASTHAGIDQPQHFGDGTRLSIL.

This clonotype was seen many times. The chain uses TRBV5-6 and TRBJ1-5; D is possibly TRBD1 (6 bases). The CDR3 is 16 amino acids. V was shortened by 6 bases and J by 0 bases, with 16 bases between the two germline ends. Per the germline V gene, CDR1 is SGHDT and CDR2 is YYEEEE. CDR3 in amino acids: CASTLSTGPSNQPQHF. DNA for the CDR3: TGTGCCAGCACCCTATCGACAGGACCTAGCAATCAGCCCCAGCATTTT.

The chain employs TRBV5-1 and TRBJ1-2, with D possibly matching TRBD1 (5 bases). Germline lookup yields CDR1 SGHRS and CDR2 YFSETQ. Trimming left V 4 bases short and J 4 bases short, with 20 bases between. The CDR3 is 16 residues long. The CDR3 here is CASSQAPGRTTYGYTF. CDR3 in DNA: TGCGCCAGCAGCCAAGCTCCGGGACGGACGACCTATGGCTACACCTTC.

This chain joins TRBV20-1 and TRBJ2-7; 9 nucleotides align to TRBD2. Trimming cost V 4 bases and J 2 bases; bases outside gene matches: 15. There are 17 residues in the CDR3. Germline-derived CDR1 and CDR2 are DFQATT and SNEGSKA (reference sequence). The CDR3 sequence is CSANMWREGASTYEQYF. Here the CDR3 DNA reads TGCAGTGCTAACATGTGGCGGGAGGGCGCGAGCACCTACGAGCAGTACTTC.

Concerning this clonotype itself: The junction does not match germline at one end; this may be a read error. The chain links TRBV27 to TRBJ1-4; no reliable D call. The germline V gene has CDR1 MNHEY and CDR2 SMNVEV (reference sequence). This CDR3 spans 13 amino acids. CDR3 in DNA: TGTGCCAGCAAGAGTTTCTCTAATGAAGAACTGTTTTTT. Amino acid sequence: CASKSFSNEELFF. The variable domain in full, with the rest retrieved from reference TRBV27 and TRBJ1-4, is EAQVTQNPRYLITVTGKKLTVTCSQNMNHEYMSWYRQDPGLGLRQIYYSMNVEVTDKGDVPEGYKVSRKEKRNFPLILESPSPNQTSLYFCASKSFSNEELFFGSGTQLSVL.